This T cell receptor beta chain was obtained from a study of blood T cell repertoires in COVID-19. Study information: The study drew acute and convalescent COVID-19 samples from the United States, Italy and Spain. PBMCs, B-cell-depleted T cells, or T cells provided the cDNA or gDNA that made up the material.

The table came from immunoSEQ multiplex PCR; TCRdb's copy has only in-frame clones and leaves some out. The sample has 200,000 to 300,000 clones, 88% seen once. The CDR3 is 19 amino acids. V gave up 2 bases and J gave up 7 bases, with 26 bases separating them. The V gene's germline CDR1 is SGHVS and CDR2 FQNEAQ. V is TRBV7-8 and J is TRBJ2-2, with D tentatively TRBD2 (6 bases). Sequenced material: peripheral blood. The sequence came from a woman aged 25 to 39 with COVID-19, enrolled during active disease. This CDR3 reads CASSLWERVREVLGGELFF. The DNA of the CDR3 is TGTGCCAGCAGCTTATGGGAGCGGGTCAGGGAGGTTCTTGGCGGGGAGCTGTTTTTT.